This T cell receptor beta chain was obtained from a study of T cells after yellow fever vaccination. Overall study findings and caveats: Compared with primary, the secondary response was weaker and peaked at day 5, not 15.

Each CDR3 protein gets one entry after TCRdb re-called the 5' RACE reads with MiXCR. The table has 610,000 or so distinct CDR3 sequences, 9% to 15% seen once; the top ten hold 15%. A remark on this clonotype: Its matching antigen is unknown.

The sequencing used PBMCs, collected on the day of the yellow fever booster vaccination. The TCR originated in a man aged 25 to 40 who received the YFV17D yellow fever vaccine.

The CDR3 sequence is CAWMRVEVGNTIYF. The CDR3 nucleotides read TGTGCCTGGATGCGGGTGGAAGTGGGAAACACCATATATTTT. This chain joins TRBV30 and TRBJ1-3; D uncertain. Trimming removed 4 bases from V and 4 bases from J, with 14 bases in between. CDR3 length equals 14 residues. Germline V gene lookup returns CDR1 GTSNPN and CDR2 SVGIG (reference sequence).